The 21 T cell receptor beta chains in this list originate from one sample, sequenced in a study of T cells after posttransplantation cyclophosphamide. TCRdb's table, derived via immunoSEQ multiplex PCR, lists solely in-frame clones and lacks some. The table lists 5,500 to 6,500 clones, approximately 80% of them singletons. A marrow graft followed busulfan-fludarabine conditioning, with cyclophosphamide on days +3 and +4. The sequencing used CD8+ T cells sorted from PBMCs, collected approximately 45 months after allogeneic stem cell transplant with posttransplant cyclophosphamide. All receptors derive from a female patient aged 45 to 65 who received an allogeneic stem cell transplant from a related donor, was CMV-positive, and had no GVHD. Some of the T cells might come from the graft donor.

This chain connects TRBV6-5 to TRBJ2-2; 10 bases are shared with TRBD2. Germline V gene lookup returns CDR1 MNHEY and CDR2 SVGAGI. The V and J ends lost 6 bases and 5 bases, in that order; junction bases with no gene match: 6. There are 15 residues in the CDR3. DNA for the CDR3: TGTGCCAGCAGGGTAGGACTAGCGGTAACCGGGGAGCTGTTTTTT. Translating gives CASRVGLAVTGELFF.

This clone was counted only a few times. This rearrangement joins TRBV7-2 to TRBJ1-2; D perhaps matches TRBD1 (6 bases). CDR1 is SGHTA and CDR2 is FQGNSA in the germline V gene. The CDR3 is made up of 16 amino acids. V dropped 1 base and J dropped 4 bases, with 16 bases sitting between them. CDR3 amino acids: CASSLVSQGLVYGYTF. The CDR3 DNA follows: TGTGCCAGCAGCTTAGTATCGCAGGGGCTTGTCTATGGCTACACCTTC.

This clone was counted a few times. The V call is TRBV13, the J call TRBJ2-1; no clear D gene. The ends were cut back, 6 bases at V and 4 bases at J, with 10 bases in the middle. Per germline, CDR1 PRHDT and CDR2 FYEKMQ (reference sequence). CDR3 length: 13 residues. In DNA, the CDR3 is TGTGCCAGCAGAGATAAGACTTACAATGAGCAGTTCTTC. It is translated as CASRDKTYNEQFF.

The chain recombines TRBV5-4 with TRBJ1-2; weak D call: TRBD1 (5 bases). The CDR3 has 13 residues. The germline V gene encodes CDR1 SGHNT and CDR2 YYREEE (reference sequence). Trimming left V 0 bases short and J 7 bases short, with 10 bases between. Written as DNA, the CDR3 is TGTGCCAGCAGCTTGGAGCCAGGGTCTGGCTACACCTTC. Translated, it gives CASSLEPGSGYTF.

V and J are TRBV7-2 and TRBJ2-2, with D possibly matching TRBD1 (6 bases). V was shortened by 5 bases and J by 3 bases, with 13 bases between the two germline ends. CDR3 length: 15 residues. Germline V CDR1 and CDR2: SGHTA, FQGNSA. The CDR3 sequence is CASSLAGDHTGELFF. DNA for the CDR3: TGTGCCAGCAGCCTGGCAGGGGATCACACCGGGGAGCTGTTTTTT.

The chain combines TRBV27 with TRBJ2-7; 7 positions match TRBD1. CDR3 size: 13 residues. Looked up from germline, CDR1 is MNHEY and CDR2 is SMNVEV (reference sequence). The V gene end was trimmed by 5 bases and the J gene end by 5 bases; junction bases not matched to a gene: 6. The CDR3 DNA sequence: TGTGCCAGCAGTACGGGACAGTTCCACGAGCAGTACTTC. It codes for CASSTGQFHEQYF.

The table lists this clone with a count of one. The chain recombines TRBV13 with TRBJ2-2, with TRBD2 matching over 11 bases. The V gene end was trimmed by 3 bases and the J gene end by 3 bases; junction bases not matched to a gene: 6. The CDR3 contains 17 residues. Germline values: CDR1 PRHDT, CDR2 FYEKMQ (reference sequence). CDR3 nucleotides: TGTGCCAGCAGCTTGGCACTAGCGGGAGCGGACACCGGGGAGCTGTTTTTT. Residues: CASSLALAGADTGELFF.

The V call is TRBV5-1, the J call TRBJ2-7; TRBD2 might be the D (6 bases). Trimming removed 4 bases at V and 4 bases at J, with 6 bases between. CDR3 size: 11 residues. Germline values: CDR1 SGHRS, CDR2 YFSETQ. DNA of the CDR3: TGCGCCAGCAGCGGAGGGTACGAGCAGTACTTC. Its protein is CASSGGYEQYF.

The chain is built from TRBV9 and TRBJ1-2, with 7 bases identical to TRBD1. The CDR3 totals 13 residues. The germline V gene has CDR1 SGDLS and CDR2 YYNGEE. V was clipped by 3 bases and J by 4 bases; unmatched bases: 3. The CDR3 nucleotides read TGTGCCAGCAGCGAAACAGGGGCCTATGGCTACACCTTC. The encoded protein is CASSETGAYGYTF.

The DNA for the CDR3 is TGTGCCAGCAGCTTTTCCTCTTCCGGGGAGCAGTACTTC. This gives the protein CASSFSSSGEQYF. The chain uses TRBV7-7 and TRBJ2-7; D is unclear. With 3 bases removed from V and 7 bases from J, the gap between germline ends came to 13 bases. Germline V gene sequence: CDR1 SSHAT, CDR2 FNYEAQ (reference sequence). This CDR3 spans 13 amino acids. The full variable domain, rest sourced from reference TRBV7-7 and TRBJ2-7, is GAGVSQSPRYKVTKRGQDVTLRCDPISSHATLYWYQQALGQGPEFLTYFNYEAQPDKSGLPSDRFSAERPEGSISTLTIQRTEQRDSAMYRCASSFSSSGEQYFGPGTRLTVT.

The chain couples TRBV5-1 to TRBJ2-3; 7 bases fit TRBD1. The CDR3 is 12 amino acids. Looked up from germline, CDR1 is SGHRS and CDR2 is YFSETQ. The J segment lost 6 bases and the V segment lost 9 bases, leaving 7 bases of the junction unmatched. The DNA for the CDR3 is TGCGCCACCACAGGGGCCTACGATACGCAGTATTTT. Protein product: CATTGAYDTQYF.

DNA of the CDR3: TGTGCCAGCAGCTTCCAACAGGGGGTAAGCAATCAGCCCCAGCATTTT. As protein: CASSFQQGVSNQPQHF. This rearrangement joins TRBV7-8 to TRBJ1-5; 8 nucleotides match TRBD1. V dropped 3 bases and J dropped 1; count of bases not matched to a gene: 5. This CDR3 has 16 residues. Germline values: CDR1 SGHVS, CDR2 FQNEAQ.

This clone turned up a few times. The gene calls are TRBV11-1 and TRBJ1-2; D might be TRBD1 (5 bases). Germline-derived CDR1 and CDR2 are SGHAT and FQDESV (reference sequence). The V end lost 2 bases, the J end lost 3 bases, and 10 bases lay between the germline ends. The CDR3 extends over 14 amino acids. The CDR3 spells CASSLRQGYYGYTF. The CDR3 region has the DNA TGTGCCAGCAGCTTACGGCAGGGTTACTATGGCTACACCTTC.

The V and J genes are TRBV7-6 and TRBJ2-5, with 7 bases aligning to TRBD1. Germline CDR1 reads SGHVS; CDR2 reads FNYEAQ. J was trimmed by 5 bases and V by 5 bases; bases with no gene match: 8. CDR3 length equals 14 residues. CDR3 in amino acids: CASSRDSGSETQYF. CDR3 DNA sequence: TGTGCCAGCAGCCGGGACAGTGGGTCCGAGACCCAGTACTTC.

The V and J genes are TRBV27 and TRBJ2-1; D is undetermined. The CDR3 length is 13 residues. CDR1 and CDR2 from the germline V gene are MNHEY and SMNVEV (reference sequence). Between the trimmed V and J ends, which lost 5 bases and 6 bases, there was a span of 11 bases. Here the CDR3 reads CASSPPAGNEQFF. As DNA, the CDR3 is TGTGCCAGCAGTCCCCCCGCAGGCAATGAGCAGTTCTTC.

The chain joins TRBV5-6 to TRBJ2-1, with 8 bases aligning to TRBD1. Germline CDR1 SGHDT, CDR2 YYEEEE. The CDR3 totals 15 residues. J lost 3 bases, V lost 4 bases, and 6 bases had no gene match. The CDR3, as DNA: TGTGCCAGCAGCCGGACAGGGATCAACTACAATGAGCAGTTCTTC. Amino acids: CASSRTGINYNEQFF.

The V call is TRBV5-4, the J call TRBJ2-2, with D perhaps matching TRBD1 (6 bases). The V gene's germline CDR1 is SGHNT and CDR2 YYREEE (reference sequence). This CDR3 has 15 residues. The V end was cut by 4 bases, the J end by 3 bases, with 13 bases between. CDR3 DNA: TGTGCCAGCAGCCTGGCAGGGGATCACACCGGGGAGCTGTTTTTT. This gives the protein CASSLAGDHTGELFF.

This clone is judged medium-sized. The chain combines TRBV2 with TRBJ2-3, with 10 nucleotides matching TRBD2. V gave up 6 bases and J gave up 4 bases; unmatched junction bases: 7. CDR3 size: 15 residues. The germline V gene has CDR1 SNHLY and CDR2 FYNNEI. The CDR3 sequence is CASRKSGRAADTQYF. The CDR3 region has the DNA TGTGCCAGCAGGAAAAGCGGGAGGGCCGCAGATACGCAGTATTTT.

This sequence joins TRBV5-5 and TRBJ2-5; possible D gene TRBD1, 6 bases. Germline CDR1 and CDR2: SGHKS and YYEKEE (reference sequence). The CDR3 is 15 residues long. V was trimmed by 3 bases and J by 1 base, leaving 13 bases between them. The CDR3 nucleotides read TGTGCCAGCAGCTCGCCGGGACATTCCCAAGAGACCCAGTACTTC. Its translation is CASSSPGHSQETQYF.

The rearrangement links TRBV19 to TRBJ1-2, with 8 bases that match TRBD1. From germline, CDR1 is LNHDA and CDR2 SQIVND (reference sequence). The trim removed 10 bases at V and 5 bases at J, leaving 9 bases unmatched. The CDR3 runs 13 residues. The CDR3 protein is CATSKDRVYGYTF. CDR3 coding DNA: TGTGCCACCTCAAAGGACAGGGTGTATGGCTACACCTTC.

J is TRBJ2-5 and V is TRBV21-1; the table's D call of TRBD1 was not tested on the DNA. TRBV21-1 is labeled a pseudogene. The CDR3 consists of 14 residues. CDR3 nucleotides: TGTGCCAGCAGCAGGTTGACAGGGGACGAGACCCAGTACTTC. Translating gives CASSRLTGDETQYF.